Included here is one TCR beta chain sequence, with context. This record belongs to a study of blood T cell repertoires in COVID-19. Looking at the study overall: Samples came from the United States, Italy and Spain, spanning acute and convalescent COVID-19. In each case, the material was cDNA or gDNA derived from T cells, B-cell-depleted T cells, or PBMCs.

CDR3 length: 15 residues. In germline, CDR1 is LGHNA, CDR2 YSLEER. V dropped 0 bases and J dropped 2 bases, with 11 bases sitting between them. In the authors' methods: Nucleated cell counts were estimated from reference gene primer amplification. The repertoire was sequenced with immunoSEQ multiplex PCR; TCRdb's copy has only in-frame clones and lacks some. The V and J calls and clone size were taken over from that table, and D and trimming were inferred from the DNA. The sample has 120,000 to 150,000 clones; approximately 87% are singletons. Sequenced input: peripheral blood. V is TRBV4-3 and J is TRBJ2-7; D uncertain. This clonotype was sampled from a man aged 50-59 years who had recovered from COVID-19. This chain's CDR3 is CASSQENRNPYEQYF. CDR3 nucleotides: TGCGCCAGCAGCCAAGAGAACAGAAACCCCTACGAGCAGTACTTC.